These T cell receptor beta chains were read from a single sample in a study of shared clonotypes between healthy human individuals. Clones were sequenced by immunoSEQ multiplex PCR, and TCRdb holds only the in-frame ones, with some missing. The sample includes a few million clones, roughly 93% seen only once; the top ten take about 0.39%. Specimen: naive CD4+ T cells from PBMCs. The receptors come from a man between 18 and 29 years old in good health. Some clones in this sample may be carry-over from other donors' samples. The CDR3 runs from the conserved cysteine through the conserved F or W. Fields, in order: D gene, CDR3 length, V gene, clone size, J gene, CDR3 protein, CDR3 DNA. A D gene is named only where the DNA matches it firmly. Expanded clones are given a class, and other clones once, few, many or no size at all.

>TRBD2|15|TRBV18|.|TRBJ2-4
CASSPVAGGLDIQYF
TGTGCCAGCTCACCCGTAGCGGGTGGCCTGGACATTCAGTACTTC
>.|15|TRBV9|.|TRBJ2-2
CASSVVSQTTGELFF
TGTGCCAGCAGCGTAGTCTCACAGACCACCGGGGAGCTGTTTTTT
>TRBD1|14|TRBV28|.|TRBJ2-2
CASSSQGAAGELFF
TGTGCCAGCAGTTCGCAGGGGGCAGCCGGGGAGCTGTTTTTT
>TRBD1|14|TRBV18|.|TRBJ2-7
CASSPGQGSYEQYF
TGTGCCAGCTCTCCCGGACAGGGGAGCTACGAGCAGTACTTC
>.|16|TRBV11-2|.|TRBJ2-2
CASSPPPGHHTGELFF
TGTGCCAGCAGCCCACCCCCGGGACATCACACCGGGGAGCTGTTTTTT
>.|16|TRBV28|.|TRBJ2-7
CASSLLGAGSSYEQYF
TGTGCCAGCAGTTTACTCGGCGCAGGGAGCTCCTACGAGCAGTACTTC
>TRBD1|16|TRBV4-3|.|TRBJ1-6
CASSSHPGQPNSPLHF
TGCGCCAGCAGCTCCCATCCGGGACAGCCTAATTCACCCCTCCACTTT
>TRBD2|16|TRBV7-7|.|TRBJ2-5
CASSLGVAGGGETQYF
TGTGCCAGCAGCCTCGGGGTAGCGGGAGGTGGAGAGACCCAGTACTTC
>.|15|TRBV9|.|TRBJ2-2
CASSLTPTNTGELFF
TGTGCCAGCAGTCTAACCCCTACGAACACCGGGGAGCTGTTTTTT
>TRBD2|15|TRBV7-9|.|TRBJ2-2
CASSFLAGHTGELFF
TGTGCCAGCAGCTTCCTAGCGGGACACACCGGGGAGCTGTTTTTT
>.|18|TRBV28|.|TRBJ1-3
CASSSIGRGGWSGNTIYF
TGTGCCAGCAGTTCCATAGGTCGCGGTGGGTGGTCCGGAAACACCATATATTTT
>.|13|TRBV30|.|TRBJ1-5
CAWSGGVGQPQHF
TGTGCCTGGAGTGGCGGGGTCGGGCAGCCCCAGCATTTT
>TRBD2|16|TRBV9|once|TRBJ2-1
CASSPAGLAGDFEQFF
TGTGCCAGCAGCCCCGCAGGACTAGCGGGAGATTTTGAGCAGTTCTTC
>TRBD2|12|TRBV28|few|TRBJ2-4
CASRDRGRIQYF
TGTGCCAGCAGGGACCGCGGGAGGATTCAGTACTTC
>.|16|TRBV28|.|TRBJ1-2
CASSGRPQQGNYGYTF
TGTGCCAGCAGCGGGCGACCACAACAGGGAAACTATGGCTACACCTTC
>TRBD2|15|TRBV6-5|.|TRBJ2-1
CASSYGLAGTNEQFF
TGTGCCAGCAGTTACGGACTAGCGGGGACCAATGAGCAGTTCTTC
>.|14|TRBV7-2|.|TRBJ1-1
CASSLLGEGTEAFF
TGTGCCAGCAGCTTACTTGGGGAAGGCACTGAAGCTTTCTTT
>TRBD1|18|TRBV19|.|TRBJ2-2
CASSIRPGTGPRAGELFF
TGTGCCAGTAGTATCCGTCCCGGGACAGGGCCCAGGGCCGGGGAGCTGTTTTTT
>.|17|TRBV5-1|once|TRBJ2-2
CASSLSTGTTYTGELFF
TGCGCCAGCAGCTTGTCAACCGGGACGACCTACACCGGGGAGCTGTTTTTT
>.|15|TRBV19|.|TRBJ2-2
CASSISLAVGGELFF
TGTGCCAGTAGTATTTCTCTAGCCGTAGGCGGGGAGCTGTTTTTT
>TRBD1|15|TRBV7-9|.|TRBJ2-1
CASSLGTGGRREQFF
TGTGCCAGCAGCTTAGGGACAGGGGGGCGTCGGGAGCAGTTCTTC
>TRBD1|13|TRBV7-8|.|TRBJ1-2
CASSTDRAYGYTF
TGTGCCAGCAGCACCGACAGGGCCTATGGCTACACCTTC
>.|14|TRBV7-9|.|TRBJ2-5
CASRDGTEKETQYF
TGTGCCAGCAGGGATGGGACGGAAAAAGAGACCCAGTACTTC
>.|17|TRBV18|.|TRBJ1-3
CASSPEGWAYSGNTIYF
TGTGCCAGCTCACCAGAAGGTTGGGCGTACTCTGGAAACACCATATATTTT
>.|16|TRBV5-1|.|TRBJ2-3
CASSLGPRSLGDTQYF
TGCGCCAGCAGCTTGGGACCTCGCTCCCTGGGGGATACGCAGTATTTT
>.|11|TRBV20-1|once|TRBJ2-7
CSALSVYEQYF
TGCAGTGCTCTCTCCGTCTACGAGCAGTACTTC
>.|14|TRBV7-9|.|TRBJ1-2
CASSPKGLLYGYTF
TGTGCCAGCAGTCCTAAGGGCCTCCTGTATGGCTACACCTTC
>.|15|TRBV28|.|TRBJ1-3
CASRRTQGTGNTIYF
TGTGCCAGCAGGAGAACCCAGGGGACTGGAAACACCATATATTTT
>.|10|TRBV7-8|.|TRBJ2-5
CASSRETQYF
TGTGCCAGCAGTCGAGAGACCCAGTACTTC
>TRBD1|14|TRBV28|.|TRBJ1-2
CASSQQGRGYGYTF
TGTGCCAGCAGTCAACAGGGGAGGGGCTATGGCTACACCTTC
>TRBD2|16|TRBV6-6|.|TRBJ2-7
CASRTETSGRPYEQYF
TGTGCCAGCAGAACCGAGACTAGCGGGAGACCCTACGAGCAGTACTTC
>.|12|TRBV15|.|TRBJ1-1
CATSRGLLEAFF
TGTGCCACCAGCCGAGGACTGCTTGAAGCTTTCTTT
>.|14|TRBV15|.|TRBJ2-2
CATSPPGSTGELFF
TGTGCCACCAGCCCCCCCGGGTCTACCGGGGAGCTGTTTTTT
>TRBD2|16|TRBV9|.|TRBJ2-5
CASSPRGAGVWETQYF
TGTGCCAGCAGCCCAAGGGGAGCGGGAGTGTGGGAGACCCAGTACTTC
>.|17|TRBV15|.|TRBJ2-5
CATSRDLGTGRMETQYF
TGTGCCACCAGCAGAGATCTGGGGACGGGCCGAATGGAGACCCAGTACTTC
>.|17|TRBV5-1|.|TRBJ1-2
CASSLAPKRGGDYGYTF
TGCGCCAGCAGCTTGGCTCCCAAGAGGGGTGGTGACTATGGCTACACCTTC
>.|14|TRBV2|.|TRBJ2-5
CASSEAQGGGTQYF
TGTGCCAGCAGTGAAGCGCAGGGGGGAGGGACCCAGTACTTC
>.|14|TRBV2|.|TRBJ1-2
CASSAISNDYGYTF
TGTGCCAGCAGCGCCATCTCCAATGACTATGGCTACACCTTC
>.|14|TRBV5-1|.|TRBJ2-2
CASREGLNTGELFF
TGCGCCAGCAGAGAGGGACTGAACACCGGGGAGCTGTTTTTT
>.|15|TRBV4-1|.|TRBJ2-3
CASSSGAMRPDTQYF
TGCGCCAGCAGCTCCGGGGCCATGAGACCAGATACGCAGTATTTT